Below, 6 T cell receptor beta chains from the same sample are listed, as sequenced in a study of T cells in narcolepsy. Using immunoSEQ multiplex PCR, the repertoire was profiled, and TCRdb retains in-frame clones only, with some absent. Of fewer than 15,000 clones in the sample, around nine tenths are singletons; the top ten hold under 2%. Sequencing was performed on CD45RA- memory CD4+ T cells from PBMCs. Receptors originate from a human donor with narcolepsy.

The genes are TRBV5-1 and TRBJ1-4, with D possibly matching TRBD1 (6 bases). The CDR3 contains 15 residues. Trimming left V 3 bases short and J 0 bases short, with 9 bases between. Germline V lookup: CDR1 SGHRS, CDR2 YFSETQ. The CDR3: CASSWDTSTNEKLFF. The CDR3 bases are TGCGCCAGCAGCTGGGACACCTCAACTAATGAAAAACTGTTTTTT.

The chain joins TRBV7-9 to TRBJ1-1; weak D call: TRBD1 (5 bases). The V gene's germline CDR1 is SEHNR and CDR2 FQNEAQ (reference sequence). Trimming cost V 6 bases and J 2 bases, with 13 bases left between them. This CDR3 is built from 14 residues. The chain's CDR3 is CASSLLGLNTEAFF. The CDR3 coding sequence is TGTGCCAGCAGTCTGCTGGGACTCAACACTGAAGCTTTCTTT.

The chain is built from TRBV9 and TRBJ2-1; the D gene is possibly TRBD1 (6 bases). The CDR3 runs to 15 residues. CDR1 is SGDLS and CDR2 is YYNGEE in the germline V gene. V was trimmed by 5 bases and J by 4 bases, leaving 16 bases between them. The CDR3 is CASSTGSSYYNEQFF. CDR3 bases: TGTGCCAGCAGTACAGGGTCCTCTTATTACAATGAGCAGTTCTTC.

The chain carries TRBV10-3 and TRBJ2-1; 14 bases align to TRBD2. This CDR3 has 15 residues. Germline V lookup: CDR1 ENHRY, CDR2 SYGVKD. Unmatched junction bases numbered 9, after V lost 11 bases and J lost 6 bases. CDR3 bases: TGTGCCGCTTACCCGGGACTAGCGGGAGTCAATGAGCAGTTCTTC. Residues: CAAYPGLAGVNEQFF.

The chain couples TRBV6-1 to TRBJ2-5; D remains ambiguous. The assigned J gene may be wrong: the sequence end matches TRBJ2-7 better. The germline gives CDR1 MNHNS, CDR2 SASEGT. The CDR3 is 11 amino acids. The CDR3 region is CASRRDYEQYF. In DNA, the CDR3 is TGTGCCAGCAGGAGAGACTACGAGCAGTACTTC.

V gene TRBV6-6 combines with J gene TRBJ2-7; 7 bases fit TRBD1. J lost 6 bases, V lost 0 bases, and 5 bases had no gene match. Germline assignment: CDR1 MNHNY and CDR2 SVGAGI (reference sequence). The CDR3 totals 14 residues. The CDR3 nucleotides read TGTGCCAGCAGTTACTCGAGACAGGGTTCCGAGCAGTACTTC. Its protein is CASSYSRQGSEQYF.